This T cell receptor (beta chain) was captured by sequencing in a study of tumor-infiltrating lymphocytes in primary liver carcinoma. Background on the study: Tissue type made little difference to sample yields of roughly 3.5 to 7.13 million productive TCRbeta reads.

Each 20-30 mg portion of unsorted bulk tissue served as the source for co-extraction of RNA and DNA. Those sampled were patients whose primary liver carcinoma was treated by surgical resection. Synthesis of TCR beta cDNA was carried out from about 540 ng total RNA with a constant-region primer. Investigators got TCR beta libraries out of three nested multiplex PCR rounds, done with slightly modified ARM-PCR. With TRBV1-TRBV30 forward primers and a C-beta reverse primer, the first two PCR rounds were run for roughly 9 cycles each. TCRdb passed the multiplex PCR reads through MiXCR, listing each CDR3 protein once. The sample includes about 120,000 distinct CDR3 sequences, about two thirds of them seen just once. This clonotype was seen once. No antigen is known for it. Whole-study findings and limits: Lower overlap was observed for tumor-adjacent and tumor-blood pairs relative to tumor region pairs. Tumors significantly exceeded blood in top-250-clone fraction (p = 0.039).

There are 16 residues in the CDR3. Germline CDR1 is LNHDA and CDR2 is SQIVND (reference sequence). J lost 3 bases, V lost 3 bases, and 5 bases had no gene match. This TCR was recovered from an older woman with primary liver carcinoma and hepatitis B virus infection. The specimen was tumor-adjacent normal liver tissue. This rearrangement joins TRBV19 to TRBJ1-5, with 10 bases lining up with TRBD1. CDR3 region: CASSISGTGVNQPQHF. CDR3 DNA: TGTGCCAGTAGTATCTCCGGGACAGGGGTCAATCAGCCCCAGCATTTT.